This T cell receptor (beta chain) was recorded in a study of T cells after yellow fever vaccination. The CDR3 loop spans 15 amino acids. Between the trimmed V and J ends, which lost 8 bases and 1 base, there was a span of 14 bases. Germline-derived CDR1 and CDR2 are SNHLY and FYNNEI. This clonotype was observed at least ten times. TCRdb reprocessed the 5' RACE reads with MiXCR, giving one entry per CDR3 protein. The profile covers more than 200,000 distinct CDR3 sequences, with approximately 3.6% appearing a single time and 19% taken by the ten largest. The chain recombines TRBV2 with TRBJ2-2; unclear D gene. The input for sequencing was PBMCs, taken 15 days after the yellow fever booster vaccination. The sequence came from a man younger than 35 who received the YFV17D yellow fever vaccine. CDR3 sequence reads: CASVLSGQNTGELFF. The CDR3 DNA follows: TGTGCCAGCGTCCTTTCTGGGCAGAACACCGGGGAGCTGTTTTTT.